The 7 T cell receptor beta chains below were found in one sample sequenced in a study of blood T cell repertoires in COVID-19. Measured with immunoSEQ multiplex PCR; TCRdb has only the in-frame clones, and not every one. This sample has around 340,000 clones, with almost 90% found just once. Sequencing input: PBMCs or T cells enriched from blood (not recorded which). All receptors come from a woman younger than 45 who had been exposed to COVID-19.

This chain uses TRBV5-1 with TRBJ2-7; D possibly corresponds to TRBD1 (6 bases). In germline, CDR1 is SGHRS, CDR2 YFSETQ. The CDR3 covers 13 residues. Deletions cut 5 bases from V and 2 bases from J, with 11 bases between. In nucleotides, the CDR3 is TGCGCCAGCAGTGTGGACAGTCCCTACGAGCAGTACTTC. Its protein product is CASSVDSPYEQYF.

The chain has TRBV27 and TRBJ1-5; weak D call: TRBD1 (6 bases). This CDR3 is built from 17 residues. Between the trimmed V and J ends, which lost 3 bases and 4 bases, there was a span of 19 bases. Germline CDR1 MNHEY, CDR2 SMNVEV (reference sequence). DNA for the CDR3: TGTGCCAGCAGTTTTTTTAGTGGGGGGGCGTTTAATCAGCCCCAGCATTTT. This sequence encodes CASSFFSGGAFNQPQHF.

The V call is TRBV5-8, the J call TRBJ2-7; 10 positions agree with TRBD1. V shed 0 bases, J shed 0 bases, and the junction held 0 bases outside the gene matches. The CDR3 length is 15 residues. Germline CDR1 reads SGHTS; CDR2 reads YDEGEE. The CDR3 coding sequence is TGTGCCAGCAGCTTGGGGACAGGGGGCTCCTACGAGCAGTACTTC. Amino acids: CASSLGTGGSYEQYF.

V usage is TRBV6-5 and J usage is TRBJ1-2; D remains unclear. There are 14 residues in the CDR3. In germline, CDR1 is MNHEY, CDR2 SVGAGI. Deletions cut 6 bases from V and 2 bases from J, with 13 bases between. As DNA, the CDR3 is TGTGCCAGCAGCCCCCTCCGGGGAAACTATGGCTACACCTTC. This gives the protein CASSPLRGNYGYTF.

V usage is TRBV5-1 and J usage is TRBJ1-2; 11 bases align to TRBD1. V was pared by 0 bases and J by 8 bases, with 12 bases of the junction left unmatched. Germline lookup yields CDR1 SGHRS and CDR2 YFSETQ. The CDR3 has 17 residues. DNA for the CDR3: TGCGCCAGCAGCTTGGACCAGGACAGGGGGCGAGCGAAGGGCTACACCTTC. Translating it yields CASSLDQDRGRAKGYTF.

The rearrangement links TRBV3-1 (or the pseudogene TRBV3-2) to TRBJ2-1, with 8 bases fitting TRBD1. Germline CDR1 is LGHDT and CDR2 is YNNKEL (reference sequence). V lost 1 base to trimming and J lost 7 bases; unmatched junction nucleotides: 12. The CDR3 is made up of 17 amino acids. CDR3 coding DNA: TGTGCCAGCAGCCAAGTAGCCGGGCAGGGGGCAGGGAATGAGCAGTTCTTC. Its translation: CASSQVAGQGAGNEQFF.

The V call is TRBV5-1, the J call TRBJ2-3; D is possibly TRBD1 (7 bases). This CDR3 is built from 17 residues. V was trimmed by 1 base and J by 2 bases, leaving 17 bases between them. Per the germline V gene, CDR1 is SGHRS and CDR2 is YFSETQ. As DNA, the CDR3 is TGCGCCAGCAGCTTGAGGACAGGAGGGTTATTCACAGATACGCAGTATTTT. It yields the protein CASSLRTGGLFTDTQYF.